The 27 T cell receptor beta chains below all came from one sample that was sequenced in a study of CD8+ T cells in alopecia areata. After isolation, RNA underwent reverse transcription to generate cDNA as the sequencing template. Sequenced by immunoSEQ multiplex PCR; TCRdb stores in-frame clones only, minus some. Of 65,000 to 90,000 clones in the sample, around 54% are singletons; the top ten hold 5.7%. The sequenced sample consisted of NKG2D-high CD8+ T cells sorted from blood. The receptors stem from a human donor with alopecia areata.

This clone showed up just once. The chain links TRBV30 to TRBJ2-5, with 8 bases aligning to TRBD2. The trim removed 2 bases at V and 1 base at J, leaving 9 bases unmatched. This CDR3 region has 16 residues. Per germline, CDR1 GTSNPN and CDR2 SVGIG (reference sequence). CDR3 residues: CAWSRKDGGAQETQYF. CDR3 nucleotides: TGTGCCTGGAGTAGGAAGGACGGGGGGGCCCAAGAGACCCAGTACTTC.

This clone showed up just a few times. The rearrangement uses TRBV14 and TRBJ2-7; 10 bases fit TRBD1. Germline loops: CDR1 SGHDN, CDR2 FVKESK. The CDR3 has 15 residues. Trimming took 3 bases from V and 6 from J; bases not matched to a gene: 8. The CDR3 region is CASSHHRDRGIEQYF. The DNA for the CDR3 is TGTGCCAGCAGCCACCACCGGGACAGGGGAATCGAGCAGTACTTC.

The CDR3 sequence: CASRHLKETQYF. The CDR3 coding sequence is TGTGCCAGCAGGCATCTAAAAGAGACCCAGTACTTC. The chain combines TRBV6-5 with TRBJ2-5, with D unresolved. Trimming shortened V by 6 bases and J by 3 bases, and 8 bases separated the two germline ends. Germline CDR1 MNHEY, CDR2 SVGAGI. The CDR3 has 12 residues.

This clone was counted between two and nine times. The rearrangement joins TRBV29-1 to TRBJ2-1; TRBD2 matches 8 bases. The CDR3 totals 18 residues. The ends lost 1 base at V and 1 base at J; junction bases unmatched: 12. Germline CDR1 is SQVTM and CDR2 is ANQGSEA. In nucleotides, the CDR3 is TGCAGCGTTGAAGGGTCAAGCGGGAGCCTATTATCCTACAATGAGCAGTTCTTC. Its translation: CSVEGSSGSLLSYNEQFF.

The V and J genes are TRBV2 and TRBJ2-7; perhaps D is TRBD1 or TRBD2 (6 bases each). Trimming took 6 bases from V and 6 from J, leaving 12 bases between them. Germline V gives CDR1 SNHLY, CDR2 FYNNEI. The CDR3 totals 12 residues. CDR3 protein: CASRRGAVEQYF. DNA of the CDR3: TGTGCCAGCAGGAGGGGGGCGGTCGAGCAGTACTTC.

This clone was picked up a small number of times. The chain couples TRBV29-1 to TRBJ1-1, with D unclear. The CDR3 spans 13 residues. Per germline, CDR1 SQVTM and CDR2 ANQGSEA. The V end lost 4 bases, the J end lost 6 bases, and 15 bases lay between the germline ends. CDR3 protein: CSVVGGSHAEAFF. CDR3 nucleotide sequence: TGCAGCGTTGTGGGAGGGTCCCATGCTGAAGCTTTCTTT. Complete variable domain (other parts from reference TRBV29-1 and TRBJ1-1): SAVISQKPSRDICQRGTSLTIQCQVDSQVTMMFWYRQQPGQSLTLIATANQGSEATYESGFVIDKFPISRPNLTFSTLTVSNMSPEDSSIYLCSVVGGSHAEAFFGQGTRLTVV.

This chain uses TRBV11-2 with TRBJ2-7; 9 nucleotides match TRBD2. V trimming: 5 bases; J trimming: 2 bases; junction bases outside the gene matches: 1. The CDR3 is 13 residues long. CDR1 is SGHAT, CDR2 FQNNGV, per germline. This CDR3 reads CASSASGTYEQYF. As DNA, the CDR3 is TGTGCCAGCAGCGCTAGCGGGACCTACGAGCAGTACTTC.

This rearrangement joins TRBV13 to TRBJ1-2, with unresolved D. Germline V gene sequence: CDR1 PRHDT, CDR2 FYEKMQ (reference sequence). The CDR3 has 15 residues. V dropped 6 bases and J dropped 2 bases, with 16 bases sitting between them. CDR3 DNA sequence: TGTGCCAGCAGTCCACCTCCGGGCTCCAACTATGGCTACACCTTC. It specifies CASSPPPGSNYGYTF.

This chain links TRBV7-9 with TRBJ1-4; weak D call: TRBD1 (6 bases). CDR3 length equals 15 residues. V dropped 8 bases and J dropped 4 bases, with 17 bases sitting between them. Per the germline V gene, CDR1 is SEHNR and CDR2 is FQNEAQ (reference sequence). For the CDR3, the DNA is TGTGCCAGCGGCATCACAGGGAATGGTAATGAAAAACTGTTTTTT. Its protein is CASGITGNGNEKLFF. Full variable domain (rest looked up from reference TRBV7-9 and TRBJ1-4): DTGVSQNPRHKITKRGQNVTFRCDPISEHNRLYWYRQTLGQGPEFLTYFQNEAQLEKSRLLSDRFSAERPKGSFSTLEIQRTEQGDSAMYLCASGITGNGNEKLFFGSGTQLSVL.

The genes are TRBV30 and TRBJ2-1; the match to TRBD2 covers 9 bases. Germline V gene lookup returns CDR1 GTSNPN and CDR2 SVGIG (reference sequence). The CDR3 spans 14 residues. With V trimmed by 4 bases and J by 2 bases, 3 bases remained unmatched. The CDR3 loop reads CAWTTSGPYNEQFF. The CDR3 coding sequence is TGTGCCTGGACCACTAGCGGGCCCTACAATGAGCAGTTCTTC.

The chain combines TRBV5-4 with TRBJ1-2; 7 positions agree with TRBD1. The germline CDR1 and CDR2 sequences are SGHNT and YYREEE (reference sequence). This CDR3 spans 16 amino acids. V dropped 3 bases and J dropped 7; count of bases not matched to a gene: 15. Here the CDR3 reads CASSSVPGTDSSGYTF. CDR3 sequence (DNA): TGTGCCAGCAGCTCGGTACCGGGGACAGACTCCTCTGGCTACACCTTC. The full variable domain, in which reference TRBV5-4 and TRBJ1-2 provide the parts outside the CDR3, is ETGVTQSPTHLIKTRGQQVTLRCSSQSGHNTVSWYQQALGQGPQFIFQYYREEENGRGNFPPRFSGLQFPNYSSELNVNALELDDSALYLCASSSVPGTDSSGYTFGSGTRLTVV.

Only a few counts were recorded for this clone. The chain has TRBV29-1 and TRBJ2-7; the match to TRBD1 covers 7 bases. The CDR3 is 13 residues long. The germline V gene encodes CDR1 SQVTM and CDR2 ANQGSEA. In nucleotides, the CDR3 is TGCAGTGCTCCCTGGGAAGGGGGCCACGAGCAGTACTTC. Amino acid sequence: CSAPWEGGHEQYF.

The count of this clone is one. The DNA of the CDR3 is TGTGCCACCAATCTGGGGGCCGGGGAGCTGTTTTTT. Residues: CATNLGAGELFF. The chain employs TRBV6-6 and TRBJ2-2; D could derive from TRBD1 or TRBD2 (5 bases each). Looked up from germline, CDR1 is MNHNY and CDR2 is SVGAGI (reference sequence). Trimming removed 10 bases from V and 6 bases from J, with 12 bases in between. The length of the CDR3 is 12 residues.

This chain joins TRBV30 and TRBJ2-3; D is perhaps TRBD1 or TRBD2 (5 bases each). This CDR3 region has 12 residues. Looked up from germline, CDR1 is GTSNPN and CDR2 is SVGIG (reference sequence). Here the CDR3 DNA reads TGTGCTGGACTGACAGCAGTGAATACGCAGTATTTT. This gives the protein CAGLTAVNTQYF. Full variable domain (remainder filled in from reference TRBV30 and TRBJ2-3): SQTIHQWPATLVQPVGSPLSLECTVEGTSNPNLYWYRQAAGRGLQLLFYSVGIGQISSEVPQNLSASRPQDRQFILSSKKLLLSDSGFYLCAGLTAVNTQYFGPGTRLTVL.

The chain carries TRBV4-1 and TRBJ1-1; D is undetermined. The CDR3 spans 15 residues. CDR1 is MGHRA, CDR2 YSYEKL, per germline. V was trimmed by 5 bases and J by 0 bases, leaving 13 bases between them. The CDR3 region has the DNA TGCGCCAGCAGCTCAAGGGAGGGAATGAACACTGAAGCTTTCTTT. It yields the protein CASSSREGMNTEAFF.

The chain couples TRBV27 to TRBJ2-5, with D unresolved. V lost 8 bases to trimming and J lost 8 bases, with 12 bases between them. Germline lookup yields CDR1 MNHEY and CDR2 SMNVEV (reference sequence). The CDR3 is 11 amino acids. CDR3 nucleotides: TGTGCCAGCGGTGGGATGGTAACCCAGTACTTC. Residues: CASGGMVTQYF.

This rearrangement joins TRBV6-1 to TRBJ2-5, with a weak D call TRBD2 (5 bases). Trimming removed 2 bases from V and 5 bases from J, with 15 bases in between. This CDR3 comprises 15 residues. The V gene's germline CDR1 is MNHNS and CDR2 SASEGT. The DNA for the CDR3 is TGTGCCAGCAGTGAATCTCTATTTTCGGGGGAGACCCAGTACTTC. Translating gives CASSESLFSGETQYF.

This clone turned up a few times. The chain joins TRBV28 to TRBJ2-5; tentatively, D is TRBD1 (6 bases). This CDR3 is 13 amino acids long. Trimming cost V 3 bases and J 4 bases, with 9 bases left between them. Germline V gives CDR1 MDHEN, CDR2 SYDVKM. The CDR3: CASSFRGGETQYF. The CDR3 DNA reads TGTGCCAGCAGTTTTCGAGGGGGAGAGACCCAGTACTTC.

This clone turned up a few times. The V call is TRBV29-1, the J call TRBJ2-1, with a weak D call TRBD1 (5 bases). The CDR3 totals 14 residues. Germline V gene sequence: CDR1 SQVTM, CDR2 ANQGSEA. V lost 1 base to trimming and J lost 8 bases, with 15 bases between them. CDR3 protein: CSVEVSQGNDEQFF. CDR3 nucleotide sequence: TGCAGCGTTGAAGTTTCCCAGGGTAACGATGAGCAGTTCTTC.

This clone was recorded a few times. The rearrangement joins TRBV9 to TRBJ2-5, with D uncertain. V was shortened by 7 bases and J by 5 bases, with 3 bases between the two germline ends. Per the germline V gene, CDR1 is SGDLS and CDR2 is YYNGEE. The CDR3 totals 9 residues. The CDR3 nucleotides are TGTGCCAGCGGGGAGACCCAGTACTTC. This gives the protein CASGETQYF.

The genes are TRBV28 and TRBJ2-4; D is unresolved. The CDR3 is 15 residues long. Trimming pared 5 bases from V and 0 bases from J, leaving 11 bases between. Germline CDR1 is MDHEN and CDR2 is SYDVKM. The CDR3 loop is CASSPPAIAKNIQYF. The DNA of the CDR3 is TGTGCCAGCAGTCCACCGGCGATAGCCAAAAACATTCAGTACTTC.

J is TRBJ2-2 and V is TRBV5-4; either TRBD1 or TRBD2 may fit D (5 bases each). Trimming left V 5 bases short and J 5 bases short, with 10 bases between. CDR3 length equals 13 residues. CDR1 SGHNT and CDR2 YYREEE come from the germline V gene (reference sequence). CDR3 DNA sequence: TGTGCCAGCAGGCTGAGGGGTACCGGGGAGCTGTTTTTT. Its translation: CASRLRGTGELFF.

V gene TRBV29-1 combines with J gene TRBJ2-7; no reliable D call. The CDR3 extends over 9 amino acids. Germline V gene sequence: CDR1 SQVTM, CDR2 ANQGSEA. V lost 4 bases to trimming and J lost 5 bases, with 3 bases between them. This CDR3 is CSVGNEQYF. The CDR3 nucleotides are TGCAGCGTTGGTAACGAGCAGTACTTC.

The chain is built from TRBV5-1 and TRBJ2-1; D is ambiguous. The V end lost 0 bases, the J end lost 10 bases, and 5 bases lay between the germline ends. Germline CDR1 and CDR2: SGHRS and YFSETQ. The CDR3 consists of 11 residues. The DNA of the CDR3 is TGCGCCAGCAGCTTGGTTAGCGAGCAGTTCTTC. It encodes CASSLVSEQFF.

The rearrangement joins TRBV29-1 to TRBJ1-1; the D is unclear. Germline V lookup: CDR1 SQVTM, CDR2 ANQGSEA. V was cut by 3 bases and J by 4 bases, with 9 bases left in between. CDR3 length: 12 residues. CDR3 in amino acids: CSVETLGTEAFF. The CDR3 nucleotides read TGCAGCGTTGAGACCCTGGGCACTGAAGCTTTCTTT.

This clone has just a few counts. The rearrangement joins TRBV7-9 to TRBJ1-6, with D possibly TRBD1 on 6 matching bases. The CDR3 sequence is 15 residues long. V lost 7 bases, J lost 3 bases, and 13 bases lay in between. Germline V gives CDR1 SEHNR, CDR2 FQNEAQ (reference sequence). CDR3 amino acids: CASKHRDDYNSPLHF. CDR3 sequence (DNA): TGTGCCAGCAAACACAGGGATGACTATAATTCACCCCTCCACTTT.

The rearrangement joins TRBV29-1 to TRBJ1-2; 7 bases are shared with TRBD1. Germline trimming cut 5 bases from V and 4 bases from J; bases unmatched to any gene: 10. The CDR3 has 14 amino acids. CDR1 and CDR2 from the germline V gene are SQVTM and ANQGSEA. DNA for the CDR3: TGCAGCGTTATTGCGACAGGGTTAGGCTATGGCTACACCTTC. Residues: CSVIATGLGYGYTF.